The clone carrying this T cell receptor beta chain was recorded a few times. Its target is unknown. This record comes from a study of T-cell memory formation after mild COVID-19. The study's findings and limits: A subset of responding clones appeared in pre-infection memory, suggesting cross-reactive memory joined.

Constant-segment primers were used for 5'RACE, and the resulting TCR alpha and TCR beta cDNA libraries carried sample barcodes and UMIs. TCRdb fed the 5' RACE reads into MiXCR, producing one record per CDR3 protein. The table has about 360,000 distinct CDR3 sequences, 14% seen once. Germline lookup yields CDR1 SGHRS and CDR2 YFSETQ. Trimming shortened V by 0 bases and J by 5 bases, and 15 bases separated the two germline ends. This CDR3 has 16 residues. V usage is TRBV5-1 and J usage is TRBJ2-4; possible D gene TRBD2, 6 bases. The clonotype was recovered from a man younger than 30 who had mild COVID-19 (a few samples of this study predate the infection). Cell type and time point are not known. Material for sequencing was PBMCs or a T cell subset sorted from them (not recorded which). CDR3 in amino acids: CASSLAPRGGENIQYF. The CDR3 DNA reads TGCGCCAGCAGCTTGGCACCGCGGGGCGGTGAAAACATTCAGTACTTC.